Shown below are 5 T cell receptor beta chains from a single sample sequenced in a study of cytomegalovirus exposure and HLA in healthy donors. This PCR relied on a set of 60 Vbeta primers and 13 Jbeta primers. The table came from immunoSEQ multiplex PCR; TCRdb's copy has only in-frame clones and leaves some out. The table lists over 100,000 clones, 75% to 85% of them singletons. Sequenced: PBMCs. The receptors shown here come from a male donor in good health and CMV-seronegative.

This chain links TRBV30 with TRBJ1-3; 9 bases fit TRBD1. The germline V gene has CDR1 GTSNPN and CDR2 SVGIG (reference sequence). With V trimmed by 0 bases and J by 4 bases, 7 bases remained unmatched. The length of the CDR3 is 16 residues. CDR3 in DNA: TGTGCCTGGAGTGTCCCGGGACAGGGTACAGGAAACACCATATATTTT. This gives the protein CAWSVPGQGTGNTIYF.

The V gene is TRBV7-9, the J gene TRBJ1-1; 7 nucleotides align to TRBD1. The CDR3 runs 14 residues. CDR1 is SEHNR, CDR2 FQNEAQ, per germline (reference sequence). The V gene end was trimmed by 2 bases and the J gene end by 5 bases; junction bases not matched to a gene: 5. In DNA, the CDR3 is TGTGCCAGCAGCTTACCAGGGACAGTTACTGAAGCTTTCTTT. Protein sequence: CASSLPGTVTEAFF.

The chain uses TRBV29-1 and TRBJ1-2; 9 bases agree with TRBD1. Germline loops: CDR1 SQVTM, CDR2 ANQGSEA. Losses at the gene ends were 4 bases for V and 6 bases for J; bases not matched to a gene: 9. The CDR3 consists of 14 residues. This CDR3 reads CSVVPRDRANGYTF. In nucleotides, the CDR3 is TGCAGCGTTGTCCCCCGGGACAGGGCTAATGGCTACACCTTC. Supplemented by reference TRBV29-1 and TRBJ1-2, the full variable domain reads SAVISQKPSRDICQRGTSLTIQCQVDSQVTMMFWYRQQPGQSLTLIATANQGSEATYESGFVIDKFPISRPNLTFSTLTVSNMSPEDSSIYLCSVVPRDRANGYTFGSGTRLTVV.

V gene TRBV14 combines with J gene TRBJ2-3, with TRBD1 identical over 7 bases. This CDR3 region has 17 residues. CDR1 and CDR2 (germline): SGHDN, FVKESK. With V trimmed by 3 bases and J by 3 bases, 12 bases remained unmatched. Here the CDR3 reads CASSHLWDSRNTDTQYF. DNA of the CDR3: TGTGCCAGCAGCCACCTCTGGGACAGCCGAAATACAGATACGCAGTATTTT.

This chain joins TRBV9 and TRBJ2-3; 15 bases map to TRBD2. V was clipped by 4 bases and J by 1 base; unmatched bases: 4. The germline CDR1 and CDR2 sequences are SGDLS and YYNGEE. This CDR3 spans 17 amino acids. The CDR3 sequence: CASSPGLAGGGTDTQYF. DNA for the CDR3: TGTGCCAGCAGCCCGGGACTAGCGGGGGGTGGCACAGATACGCAGTATTTT.